The 7 T cell receptor beta chains listed next were all sequenced from one sample in a study of CD8 T cells in Susac syndrome. It was with random hexamers that about 0.45 to 1 ug RNA was reverse transcribed. TCRdb itself ran the immunoSEQ multiplex PCR reads through MiXCR, one entry per CDR3 protein. The sample consists of some 400,000 distinct CDR3 sequences, more than 70% of them appearing once. Source material: CD8+ T cells from PBMCs. These receptors were taken from a human donor with multiple sclerosis.

In this sample, this clonotype turned up a few times. The genes are TRBV25-1 and TRBJ1-2, with 7 nucleotides matching TRBD1. Losses at the gene ends were 4 bases for V and 2 bases for J; bases not matched to a gene: 1. The CDR3 sequence is 13 residues long. Germline V gene data show CDR1 as MGHDK and CDR2 as SYGVNS. The CDR3 loop is CASSGGGNYGYTF. For the CDR3, the DNA is TGTGCCAGCAGTGGAGGGGGCAACTATGGCTACACCTTC.

This chain connects TRBV28 to TRBJ2-3; 8 bases are a match to TRBD2. Unmatched junction bases numbered 7, after V lost 3 bases and J lost 2 bases. The CDR3 has 16 residues. Looked up from germline, CDR1 is MDHEN and CDR2 is SYDVKM. CDR3 DNA: TGTGCCAGCAGTTTGGGTCGGGAGGGCATCACAGATACGCAGTATTTT. The encoded protein is CASSLGREGITDTQYF.

The chain employs TRBV7-9 and TRBJ1-5, with D perhaps matching TRBD1 (5 bases). The V gene's germline CDR1 is SEHNR and CDR2 FQNEAQ (reference sequence). The V and J ends lost 7 bases and 9 bases respectively, with 16 bases between them. The CDR3 loop spans 13 amino acids. CDR3 sequence (DNA): TGTGCCAGCACTGGGGACCGCGTTTGGCCCCAGCATTTT. This translates into CASTGDRVWPQHF.

The rearrangement links TRBV20-1 to TRBJ2-1; D not certain. Germline CDR1 reads DFQATT; CDR2 reads SNEGSKA (reference sequence). The CDR3 consists of 14 residues. Trimming took off 3 bases at V and 4 bases at J, with 13 bases between the two ends. CDR3 DNA: TGCAGTGCTAGGGCTGGGGTAGTTTACAATGAGCAGTTCTTC. Translating gives CSARAGVVYNEQFF.

The chain carries TRBV4-1 and TRBJ2-1; D uncertain. The V gene's germline CDR1 is MGHRA and CDR2 YSYEKL. The V and J ends lost 3 bases and 7 bases respectively, with 10 bases between them. The CDR3 has 13 residues. The CDR3 reads CASSHWAENEQFF. In DNA, the CDR3 is TGCGCCAGCAGCCATTGGGCCGAAAATGAGCAGTTCTTC.

J is TRBJ1-2 and V is TRBV13; a weak D match, TRBD1 (6 bases). CDR3 length equals 13 residues. Per the germline V gene, CDR1 is PRHDT and CDR2 is FYEKMQ (reference sequence). V lost 5 bases and J lost 7, with 14 bases in between. The CDR3 here is CASSNDGGSGYTF. The CDR3 DNA follows: TGTGCCAGCAGCAACGACGGGGGCAGTGGCTACACCTTC.

This sequence joins TRBV6-5 and TRBJ2-4; 10 bases are a match to TRBD1. CDR3 length: 13 amino acids. Germline V gene lookup returns CDR1 MNHEY and CDR2 SVGAGI. V lost 10 bases, J lost 8 bases, and 8 bases stayed unmatched. In DNA form, the CDR3 reads TGTGCCACCGGGACAGGGGTTTTGGACATTCAGTACTTC. It translates to CATGTGVLDIQYF.